This entry lists 5 T cell receptor beta chains sequenced from one sample in a study of blood T cell repertoires in COVID-19. Profiled with immunoSEQ multiplex PCR; TCRdb holds only in-frame clones, not every one. The table includes 140,000 to 150,000 clones, 78% detected once. Input material: peripheral blood. The receptors here all came from a woman aged 60-75 years with acute or convalescent COVID-19.

The chain uses TRBV5-4 and TRBJ1-5; possibly TRBD1 for D (5 bases). CDR1 is SGHNT, CDR2 YYREEE, per germline (reference sequence). The germline V and J ends were trimmed by 7 bases and 3 bases, with 20 bases remaining between them. The CDR3 loop spans 16 amino acids. The CDR3 DNA reads TGTGCCAGCGAACTAAACGGGGGGGGTTTCAATCAGCCCCAGCATTTT. It yields the protein CASELNGGGFNQPQHF.

This chain joins TRBV28 and TRBJ2-3; D might be TRBD2 (5 bases). Germline V gene sequence: CDR1 MDHEN, CDR2 SYDVKM. V dropped 3 bases and J dropped 0 bases, with 7 bases sitting between them. This CDR3 comprises 14 residues. The CDR3 nucleotides are TGTGCCAGCAGTTTTGGCGGGAGCACAGATACGCAGTATTTT. It specifies CASSFGGSTDTQYF. Supplemented by reference TRBV28 and TRBJ2-3, the full variable domain reads DVKVTQSSRYLVKRTGEKVFLECVQDMDHENMFWYRQDPGLGLRLIYFSYDVKMKEKGDIPEGYSVSREKKERFSLILESASTNQTSMYLCASSFGGSTDTQYFGPGTRLTVL.

The chain combines TRBV27 with TRBJ2-1; 10 bases match TRBD2. The germline V gene encodes CDR1 MNHEY and CDR2 SMNVEV (reference sequence). The CDR3 length is 12 residues. The ends lost 5 bases at V and 10 bases at J; junction bases unmatched: 2. CDR3 DNA sequence: TGTGCCAGCAGTCCACTAGCGGGGGAGCAGTTCTTC. The encoded protein is CASSPLAGEQFF.

This chain links TRBV3-1 (or the pseudogene TRBV3-2) with TRBJ1-5; possible D gene TRBD1, 6 bases. Per germline, CDR1 LGHDT and CDR2 YNNKEL (reference sequence). Trimming pared 5 bases from V and 3 bases from J, leaving 11 bases between. The CDR3 loop spans 14 amino acids. The CDR3, as DNA: TGTGCCAGCAGCTATACAGGGCTCAATCAGCCCCAGCATTTT. This codes for CASSYTGLNQPQHF.

The CDR3 sequence is CASYPIPGQGKSYEQYF. CDR3 DNA: TGTGCCAGCTACCCAATCCCGGGACAGGGTAAATCCTACGAGCAGTACTTC. The rearrangement uses TRBV28 and TRBJ2-7; 9 positions agree with TRBD1. Germline V gene data show CDR1 as MDHEN and CDR2 as SYDVKM. The CDR3 runs to 17 residues. With 8 bases clipped from V and 1 base from J, the junction kept 15 bases outside the gene matches.